This T cell receptor beta chain was identified during a study of graft-versus-host responses after intestinal transplantation. Study-wide results and limits: Early HvG declines after transplant were associated with peak circulating GvH clone levels.

The germline CDR1 and CDR2 sequences are SGHRS and YFSETQ. The CDR3 runs 12 residues. V lost 4 bases and J lost 8, with 12 bases in between. Assay used: immunoSEQ multiplex PCR; TCRdb lists only in-frame clones, some missing. The sample consists of several thousand clones, about 29% of them appearing once. Sample share makes this clone medium-sized. This receptor was obtained from a human patient who was an organ donor for intestinal transplantation. This rearrangement joins TRBV5-1 to TRBJ1-2; tentatively, D is TRBD1 (6 bases). The sample consisted of alloreactive CD4+ T cells from a mixed lymphocyte reaction culture, taken before transplantation. The subset: CFSE-low proliferating T cells sorted from roughly six-day pre-transplant mixed lymphocyte reaction (GvH or HvG direction). CDR3 bases: TGCGCCAGCAGCACGGACAGATGGGGCTACACCTTC. It is translated as CASSTDRWGYTF. The complete variable domain, with remaining parts taken from reference TRBV5-1 and TRBJ1-2, reads KAGVTQTPRYLIKTRGQQVTLSCSPISGHRSVSWYQQTPGQGLQFLFEYFSETQRNKGNFPGRFSGRQFSNSRSEMNVSTLELGDSALYLCASSTDRWGYTFGSGTRLTVV.